These 15 T cell receptor beta chains were all obtained from the same sample, sequenced in a study of control samples from healthy donors and cancer patients (dated by TCRdb to the early 2020s). Library preparation employed the immunoSEQ multiplex PCR assay. This is the immuneACCESS table as TCRdb keeps it, with only in-frame sequences that have V and J called. A part of the clones is gone; compared with another copy, unresolved V genes explain less than half, and the rest is unexplained. This sample has 150,000 to 200,000 clones in its table, and around 90% of those were observed once. The ten most abundant clones make up over 1.1% of the sample. Sequenced: blood. These TCRs come from a woman in her fifties or sixties in good health.

This clone was detected once. The chain links TRBV18 to TRBJ2-5; unclear D gene. Looked up from germline, CDR1 is KGHSH and CDR2 is LQKENI. The CDR3 extends over 13 amino acids. V was cut by 4 bases and J by 1 base, with 7 bases left in between. DNA for the CDR3: TGTGCCAGCTCACGGCAGGCCCAAGAGACCCAGTACTTC. Its protein is CASSRQAQETQYF.

This chain uses TRBV19 with TRBJ1-5; maybe TRBD1 (6 bases). V was clipped by 2 bases and J by 0 bases, with 11 bases between them. Germline V gives CDR1 LNHDA, CDR2 SQIVND (reference sequence). This CDR3 has 16 residues. The CDR3 is CASSILTGFSNQPQHF. The CDR3 DNA reads as TGTGCCAGTAGTATACTAACAGGGTTTAGCAATCAGCCCCAGCATTTT.

The genes are TRBV7-3 and TRBJ2-1; TRBD1 agrees at 8 bases. Germline V gene data show CDR1 as SGHTA and CDR2 as FQGTGA. The CDR3 runs to 15 residues. With 5 bases clipped from V and 10 bases from J, the junction kept 13 bases outside the gene matches. The CDR3 reads CASSLTGDARREQFF. CDR3 coding DNA: TGTGCCAGCAGCCTGACAGGGGACGCACGTCGGGAGCAGTTCTTC. Drawing the rest from reference TRBV7-3 and TRBJ2-1, the complete variable domain is GAGVSQTPSNKVTEKGKYVELRCDPISGHTALYWYRQSLGQGPEFLIYFQGTGAADDSGLPNDRFFAVRPEGSVSTLKIQRTERGDSAVYLCASSLTGDARREQFFGPGTRLTVL.

The chain uses TRBV28 and TRBJ1-1; 7 bases match TRBD1. Germline V CDR1 and CDR2: MDHEN, SYDVKM. This CDR3 spans 15 amino acids. V lost 6 bases, J lost 1 base, and 8 bases stayed unmatched. The CDR3 loop is CASRTYRGENTEAFF. The CDR3 DNA reads as TGTGCCAGCAGGACCTACAGGGGCGAGAACACTGAAGCTTTCTTT.

The rearrangement joins TRBV4-1 to TRBJ2-7; tentative D call: TRBD1 (7 bases). Looked up from germline, CDR1 is MGHRA and CDR2 is YSYEKL. The V gene lost 1 base and the J gene lost 5 bases, with 27 bases spanning the gap. The CDR3 has 19 residues. CDR3 in amino acids: CASSQAPGQGGNLWDEQYF. Written as DNA, the CDR3 is TGCGCCAGCAGCCAAGCGCCTGGGCAGGGGGGTAATTTGTGGGACGAGCAGTACTTC.

This rearrangement joins TRBV5-4 to TRBJ2-7; TRBD2 might be the D (6 bases). The germline V gene encodes CDR1 SGHNT and CDR2 YYREEE (reference sequence). This CDR3 is 13 amino acids long. The V end lost 4 bases, the J end lost 5 bases, and 13 bases lay between the germline ends. CDR3 protein: CASSLAGNHEQYF. In DNA form, the CDR3 reads TGTGCCAGCAGCCTGGCGGGGAACCACGAGCAGTACTTC.

The CDR3 DNA sequence: TGCGCCAGCAGATGGGGTGGGAGTTCCTACAATGAGCAGTTCTTC. The encoded protein is CASRWGGSSYNEQFF. The chain uses TRBV5-1 and TRBJ2-1, with a tentative D call TRBD2 (5 bases). Deletions cut 5 bases from V and 1 base from J, with 13 bases between. Germline CDR1 reads SGHRS; CDR2 reads YFSETQ. The CDR3 is made up of 15 amino acids.

The V gene is TRBV11-2, the J gene TRBJ2-3; 8 bases agree with TRBD2. Germline V gene lookup returns CDR1 SGHAT and CDR2 FQNNGV. Trimming took 0 bases from V and 8 from J; bases not matched to a gene: 13. The CDR3 runs 17 residues. CDR3 sequence: CASSLERTSNREGTQYF. As DNA, the CDR3 is TGTGCCAGCAGCTTAGAGCGGACTAGCAACCGCGAAGGTACGCAGTATTTT.

The chain links TRBV28 to TRBJ2-1; 11 nucleotides align to TRBD2. This CDR3 spans 16 amino acids. Germline trimming cut 8 bases from V and 12 bases from J; bases unmatched to any gene: 18. Per germline, CDR1 MDHEN and CDR2 SYDVKM. The CDR3 sequence is CASGVRLGSGRAMQFF. The CDR3 DNA follows: TGTGCCAGCGGGGTGCGGTTGGGTAGCGGGAGGGCTATGCAGTTCTTC.

V and J are TRBV28 and TRBJ2-7; 7 nucleotides align to TRBD1. Germline assignment: CDR1 MDHEN and CDR2 SYDVKM. With V trimmed by 6 bases and J by 6 bases, 8 bases remained unmatched. The CDR3 consists of 13 residues. CDR3 DNA: TGTGCCAGCAGCCTCGGGACAGAAGGCGAGCAGTACTTC. This sequence encodes CASSLGTEGEQYF.

The V gene is TRBV4-3, the J gene TRBJ2-4; no clear D gene. From germline, CDR1 is LGHNA and CDR2 YSLEER. V lost 0 bases, J lost 6 bases, and 6 bases lay in between. This CDR3 comprises 13 residues. CDR3 sequence (DNA): TGCGCCAGCAGCCAAGATCCGAGAAACATTCAGTACTTC. This translates into CASSQDPRNIQYF.

The chain links TRBV28 to TRBJ2-7; 8 nucleotides line up with TRBD2. V dropped 7 bases and J dropped 2; count of bases not matched to a gene: 10. Germline values: CDR1 MDHEN, CDR2 SYDVKM. The CDR3 runs to 15 residues. In DNA, the CDR3 is TGTGCCAGCAACCCGGGAGGGACTACCCCCTACGAGCAGTACTTC. Amino acids: CASNPGGTTPYEQYF. The full variable domain, its missing parts supplied by reference TRBV28 and TRBJ2-7, is DVKVTQSSRYLVKRTGEKVFLECVQDMDHENMFWYRQDPGLGLRLIYFSYDVKMKEKGDIPEGYSVSREKKERFSLILESASTNQTSMYLCASNPGGTTPYEQYFGPGTRLTVT.

V usage is TRBV15 and J usage is TRBJ2-3; D may be TRBD2 (6 bases). V was trimmed by 5 bases and J by 0 bases, leaving 21 bases between them. The V gene's germline CDR1 is LNHNV and CDR2 YYDKDF (reference sequence). The CDR3 spans 18 residues. CDR3 nucleotide sequence: TGTGCCACCAGCTCTTTAAGGACTATCTCCTCTAGCACAGATACGCAGTATTTT. Translating gives CATSSLRTISSSTDTQYF.

The CDR3 loop reads CASSIGRAGVWADTQYF. DNA of the CDR3: TGTGCCAGTAGTATAGGACGGGCGGGAGTCTGGGCAGATACGCAGTATTTT. This rearrangement joins TRBV19 to TRBJ2-3; TRBD2 matches at 7 bases. This CDR3 contains 17 residues. Germline V gene lookup returns CDR1 LNHDA and CDR2 SQIVND (reference sequence). The V segment lost 1 base and the J segment 4 bases; nucleotides outside the gene matches: 11.

This chain uses TRBV12-3 or TRBV12-4 with TRBJ1-1; D perhaps matches TRBD1 (5 bases). The length of the CDR3 is 13 residues. The ends were cut back, 4 bases at V and 14 bases at J, with 20 bases in the middle. CDR3 DNA: TGTGCCAGCAGTTCTTCCCCTCCACCGGGGCCGTTCTTT. It is translated as CASSSSPPPGPFF.